A single sample gave rise to the 9 T cell receptor beta chains below, sequenced in a study of T cell repertoires in cytomegalovirus infection. TCRdb re-called the reads with MiXCR, one entry per CDR3 protein. There are about 310,000 distinct CDR3 sequences in the sample; approximately 25% occur only once, and about an eighth lies in the top ten. These receptors' targets are unknown. This material consisted of cultured PBMCs, taken from culture after CMV antigen stimulation. The origin of the receptors is a human donor in good health (CMV status not recorded). Some clones in this sample may be carry-over from other donors' samples.

The chain joins TRBV20-1 to TRBJ2-1, with D hard to call. The CDR3 totals 13 residues. Germline assignment: CDR1 DFQATT and CDR2 SNEGSKA (reference sequence). Deletions cut 4 bases from V and 0 bases from J, with 7 bases between. The CDR3 sequence is CSATLGSYNEQFF. CDR3 DNA: TGCAGTGCTACCCTCGGCTCCTACAATGAGCAGTTCTTC.

This clonotype was counted between two and nine times. This rearrangement joins TRBV7-2 to TRBJ1-1; D might be TRBD1 (6 bases). The CDR3 contains 13 residues. Germline CDR1 SGHTA, CDR2 FQGNSA. Trimming cost V 8 bases and J 11 bases, with 21 bases left between them. CDR3 loop: CASHSGVQGGAFF. The CDR3 DNA sequence: TGTGCCAGCCATTCAGGGGTACAGGGCGGGGCTTTCTTT.

This clonotype was picked up many times. This chain links TRBV28 with TRBJ2-1, with TRBD2 matching over 8 bases. There are 16 residues in the CDR3. With 3 bases clipped from V and 0 bases from J, the junction kept 4 bases outside the gene matches. The germline V gene has CDR1 MDHEN and CDR2 SYDVKM. The CDR3 protein is CASSFTSGRSYNEQFF. In DNA, the CDR3 is TGTGCCAGCAGTTTTACTAGCGGACGCTCCTACAATGAGCAGTTCTTC.

This clonotype was seen only a few times. The chain joins TRBV6-5 to TRBJ2-7; 8 nucleotides agree with TRBD2. The CDR3 consists of 14 residues. Germline lookup yields CDR1 MNHEY and CDR2 SVGAGI. With V trimmed by 5 bases and J by 6 bases, 9 bases remained unmatched. The CDR3 protein is CASSGQAGDGEQYV. The CDR3 nucleotides are TGTGCCAGCAGTGGGCAAGCGGGAGATGGCGAGCAGTACGTC.

The chain joins TRBV11-3 to TRBJ2-1; 9 nucleotides agree with TRBD2. Per the germline V gene, CDR1 is SGHNT and CDR2 is YENEEA. V shed 3 bases and J 6 bases; nucleotides not matched to a gene: 3. The CDR3 has 14 amino acids. CDR3 in amino acids: CASSFQGLANEQFF. In nucleotides, the CDR3 is TGTGCCAGCAGCTTTCAGGGACTAGCCAATGAGCAGTTCTTC.

This clonotype was seen ten or more times. The chain is built from TRBV7-6 and TRBJ2-1; 13 bases are shared with TRBD2. With 5 bases clipped from V and 8 bases from J, the junction kept 9 bases outside the gene matches. Germline V gene lookup returns CDR1 SGHVS and CDR2 FNYEAQ. This CDR3 comprises 16 residues. The CDR3 loop is CASSSKLAGGLDEQFF. Written as DNA, the CDR3 is TGTGCCAGCAGCAGCAAACTAGCGGGAGGGCTGGATGAGCAGTTCTTC.

The rearrangement uses TRBV25-1 and TRBJ2-7; a weak D match, TRBD1 (6 bases). V lost 1 base, J lost 5 bases, and 12 bases lay in between. The CDR3 spans 14 residues. Germline CDR1 MGHDK, CDR2 SYGVNS. CDR3 sequence: CASSELGGNDEQYV. As DNA, the CDR3 is TGTGCCAGCAGTGAATTAGGGGGAAACGACGAGCAGTACGTC.

The J gene is TRBJ1-2, the V gene TRBV27, with a possible D match to TRBD1 (5 bases). The V gene's germline CDR1 is MNHEY and CDR2 SMNVEV (reference sequence). Trimming removed 6 bases from V and 2 bases from J, with 13 bases in between. CDR3 length: 14 residues. The CDR3 bases are TGTGCCAGCAGGTCTGGGGGGTCCAACTATGGCTACACCTTC. Its protein is CASRSGGSNYGYTF.

Ten or more counts support this clonotype. The genes are TRBV27 and TRBJ2-1, with TRBD2 as a possible D gene (5 bases). The germline V gene encodes CDR1 MNHEY and CDR2 SMNVEV (reference sequence). The V and J ends lost 7 bases and 3 bases respectively, with 13 bases between them. The CDR3 covers 14 residues. CDR3 DNA sequence: TGTGCCAGCACCGATACGGGATTCTACAATGAGCAGTTCTTC. It is translated as CASTDTGFYNEQFF.